Listed below are T cell receptor beta chains from one sample, sequenced in a study of T cell repertoires in cytomegalovirus infection. No antigens are known for them. One entry per CDR3 protein results from TCRdb running MiXCR on the reads. The table includes about 830,000 distinct CDR3 sequences, about 33% detected once. Sample: cultured CD8+ T cells from PBMCs, taken from culture after CMV antigen stimulation. The receptors derive from a human donor in good health (CMV status not recorded). Some clones in this sample may be carry-over from other donors' samples. The CDR3 runs from the conserved cysteine through the conserved F or W. Each record gives: clone size, J gene, D gene, V gene, CDR3 DNA, CDR3 protein. The D gene is left open where the match is weak. Clone size is stated in some rows and not others, as once, few, many or a class when expanded.

>few|TRBJ1-4|.|TRBV4-1
TGCGCCAGCAGCCAAGCCCCGACAACGGCTAATGAAAAACTGTTTTTT
CASSQAPTTANEKLFF
>few|TRBJ1-2|.|TRBV27
TGTGCCAGCTCCAACAGTCGATATGGCTACACCTTC
CASSNSRYGYTF
>.|TRBJ2-5|TRBD2|TRBV12-3/TRBV12-4
TGTGCCAGCAGTTTAGCGCTAAGACTAGCGGGGAGCCAAGAGACCCAGTACTTC
CASSLALRLAGSQETQYF
>.|TRBJ2-3|.|TRBV12-3/TRBV12-4
TGTGCCAGCAGTCCTTATGGCAGGAATACGCAGTATTTT
CASSPYGRNTQYF
>many|TRBJ2-1|TRBD1|TRBV7-9
TGTGCCAGCAGCGTGGAGTGGACAGGGAGTCCCTACAATGAGCAGTTCTTC
CASSVEWTGSPYNEQFF
>few|TRBJ1-2|.|TRBV27
TGTGCCAGCAGTTTGACAGGAGGGATCTATGGCTACACCTTC
CASSLTGGIYGYTF
>.|TRBJ2-1|TRBD1|TRBV19
TGTGCCAGTAGTATTATCGGGACAGCAAATGAGCAGTTCTTC
CASSIIGTANEQFF
>.|TRBJ1-4|.|TRBV6-5
TGTGCCAGCAGTTTGAGGAGCTCAACTAATGAAAAACTGTTTTTT
CASSLRSSTNEKLFF
>.|TRBJ2-2|.|TRBV4-3
TGCGCCAGCAGCCAAGGGGAAGGGAGGGAGCTGTTTTTT
CASSQGEGRELFF
>.|TRBJ2-7|.|TRBV11-2
TGTGCCAGCAGTTTTTGGAAGAGAGCCTACGAGCAGTACTTC
CASSFWKRAYEQYF
>few|TRBJ2-3|TRBD1|TRBV7-9
TGTGCCAGCAGCGGGACAGGGAGGGATACGCAGTATTTT
CASSGTGRDTQYF
>.|TRBJ1-3|.|TRBV5-6
TGTGCCAGCAGCTTGGACGGAACCTCTGGAAACACCATATATTTT
CASSLDGTSGNTIYF
>.|TRBJ2-1|TRBD2|TRBV7-9
TGTGCCAGCAGCCAGAGACAGTGGGGGGGCTACAATGAGCAGTTCTTC
CASSQRQWGGYNEQFF
>.|TRBJ1-6|.|TRBV20-1
TGCAGTGCTAGAGATCTGGCGAGCGCTAGCTCCTATAATTCACCCCTCCACTTT
CSARDLASASSYNSPLHF
>many|TRBJ1-1|.|TRBV7-8
TGTGCCAGCAGCTTAGCCAGGACGGACATGAACACTGAAGCTTTCTTT
CASSLARTDMNTEAFF
>.|TRBJ1-3|TRBD1|TRBV27
TGTGCCAGCAGAACAGGGGGGAACACCATATATTTT
CASRTGGNTIYF
>.|TRBJ1-2|.|TRBV4-2
TGTGCCAGCAGCCCCCCGAGGGCCTCTATAAACTATGGCTACACCTTC
CASSPPRASINYGYTF
>.|TRBJ2-3|.|TRBV19
TGTGCCAGTAGTCCCTCGTTAGGGATCGTGCGGGGAGATACGCAGTATTTT
CASSPSLGIVRGDTQYF
>.|TRBJ2-1|.|TRBV6-1
TGTGCCAGCGAGGAGTACGTGTTCGATGAGCAGTTCTTC
CASEEYVFDEQFF
>.|TRBJ1-1|TRBD1|TRBV7-9
TGTGCCAGCACCACTCACAGGGGAGCTTTCTTT
CASTTHRGAFF
>.|TRBJ2-5|.|TRBV6-1
TGTGCCAGCACCCCCTCCCGGAGGCAAGAGACCCAGTACTTC
CASTPSRRQETQYF
>.|TRBJ1-2|.|TRBV5-4
TGTGCCAGCGTAGCCGTAGGAGCCGAAAACTATGGCTACACCTTC
CASVAVGAENYGYTF
>.|TRBJ1-1|.|TRBV7-6
TGTGCCAACAGCTTGGGGGTTGGTAGCACTGAAGCTTTCTTT
CANSLGVGSTEAFF
>few|TRBJ2-1|.|TRBV6-1
TGTGCCAGCAGTGATTTAGCCCGAGGGGCCCACAATGAGCAGTTCTTC
CASSDLARGAHNEQFF
>few|TRBJ2-3|TRBD2|TRBV12-3/TRBV12-4
TGTGCCAGCAGTTTACTAGCGGCCACAGATACGCAGTATTTT
CASSLLAATDTQYF
>.|TRBJ2-1|TRBD1|TRBV7-9
TGTGCCAGCAGCAAGCCCGGGACAGCCTACAATGAGCAGTTCTTC
CASSKPGTAYNEQFF
>once|TRBJ2-1|.|TRBV12-3/TRBV12-4
TGTGCCAGCAGTAGGACCGCGGATGAGCAGTTCTTC
CASSRTADEQFF
>.|TRBJ1-5|.|TRBV27
TGTGCCAGCAGTTTGGCCGACGGTCAGCCCCAGCATTTT
CASSLADGQPQHF
>.|TRBJ1-5|TRBD1|TRBV7-9
TGTGCCAGCAGCTCTCAGGGGGATGCTCATTTT
CASSSQGDAHF
>.|TRBJ1-2|TRBD1|TRBV7-2
TGTGCCAGCAGCTCCGGGACAGAGCTAACTATCTATGGCTACACCTTC
CASSSGTELTIYGYTF
>.|TRBJ2-1|TRBD2|TRBV7-2
TGTGCCAGCAGCTTTCGGCCGGGGGGGGCGGGGGGTTACAATGAGCAGTTCTTC
CASSFRPGGAGGYNEQFF
>.|TRBJ1-5|.|TRBV14
TGTGCCAGCAGCCAAGCCCGGAATAGCAATCAGCCCCAGCATTTT
CASSQARNSNQPQHF
>.|TRBJ2-1|.|TRBV19
TGTGCCAGTAGGTCGGAAAACTACAATGAGCAGTTCTTC
CASRSENYNEQFF
>.|TRBJ2-5|TRBD1|TRBV12-3/TRBV12-4
TGTGCCAGCAGCAACGGACAGGGACGGGAGACCCAGTACTTC
CASSNGQGRETQYF
>.|TRBJ1-6|TRBD1|TRBV18
TGTGCCAGCTCACGGGACAGCAAATCTAATTCACCCCTCCACTTT
CASSRDSKSNSPLHF
>.|TRBJ1-3|.|TRBV7-2
TGTGCCAGCAGCCCAGGTCCGGGGGACACCATATATTTT
CASSPGPGDTIYF
>.|TRBJ1-2|.|TRBV27
TGTGCCAGCAGTTTATTCCCTCCCTCCTTCGAGAACTATGGCTACACCTTC
CASSLFPPSFENYGYTF
>.|TRBJ1-2|TRBD1|TRBV7-3
TGTGCCAGCAGCTTGGTCGGGACAGGGGGCACCAATGGCTACACCTTC
CASSLVGTGGTNGYTF
>.|TRBJ2-1|.|TRBV11-1
TGTGCCAGCAGCTTAGGGGGCGGGTCCTTGGAAGAGCAGTTCTTC
CASSLGGGSLEEQFF
>few|TRBJ1-1|.|TRBV12-3/TRBV12-4
TGTGCCAGCAGTGCCTCCGGGACGGCTAACACTGAAGCTTTCTTT
CASSASGTANTEAFF
>.|TRBJ2-2|TRBD1|TRBV19
TGTGCCAGTAGGCGTTCCGGGACAGGGTATGGCACCGGGGAGCTGTTTTTT
CASRRSGTGYGTGELFF
>.|TRBJ2-7|TRBD1|TRBV15
TGTGCCACCAGCAGAAAGACAGGGGGCCGAGAGCAGTACTTC
CATSRKTGGREQYF
>few|TRBJ1-1|TRBD1|TRBV20-1
TGCAGTGCTAGGGACAGGGGGACTGAAGCTTTCTTT
CSARDRGTEAFF
>.|TRBJ2-7|TRBD1|TRBV6-5
TGTGCCAGCAGTGTACAGGGGGTTACCTACGAGCAGTACTTC
CASSVQGVTYEQYF
>.|TRBJ2-1|.|TRBV7-9
TGTGCCAGCACCCAGTCGTTCTACAATGAGCAGTTCTTC
CASTQSFYNEQFF
>.|TRBJ2-7|.|TRBV19
TGTGCCAGTAGTTTTCGACACGACTACGAGCAGTACTTC
CASSFRHDYEQYF
>.|TRBJ2-1|.|TRBV11-3
TGTGCCAGCAGCCATACCACGGGGACCTCCCCCAATGAGCAGTTCTTC
CASSHTTGTSPNEQFF
>few|TRBJ1-1|.|TRBV6-2/TRBV6-3
TGTGCCAGCAGTATTTCTACAGGTGAAGCTTTCTTT
CASSISTGEAFF
>.|TRBJ2-1|.|TRBV7-9
TGTGCCAGCAGCTTAAGCTGGGGGCTCTCCTACAATGAGCAGTTCTTC
CASSLSWGLSYNEQFF
>many|TRBJ2-4|.|TRBV27
TGTGCCAGCAGTTTTTACAGCCTAGCCAAAAACATTCAGTACTTC
CASSFYSLAKNIQYF
>.|TRBJ2-7|.|TRBV11-2
TGTGCCAGCAGCTTAGAGGAGCTACCAACCTACGAGCAGTACTTC
CASSLEELPTYEQYF
>many|TRBJ1-6|.|TRBV4-2
TGTGCCAGCAGCCGAATAGCGACAGGAAAACATTCACCCCTCCACTTT
CASSRIATGKHSPLHF
>.|TRBJ1-3|.|TRBV20-1
TGCAGTGCTAGAGCCTTGGGCGGGGGAACTGGAAACACCATATATTTT
CSARALGGGTGNTIYF
>.|TRBJ1-2|.|TRBV6-5
TGTGCCAGCAGTTACGTCCCCAGGGTTGACGGCTACACCTTC
CASSYVPRVDGYTF
>.|TRBJ2-7|TRBD1|TRBV5-1
TGCGCCAGCAGCTTGGGGACAGGGGGCGCGTACGAGCAGTACTTC
CASSLGTGGAYEQYF
>.|TRBJ1-5|.|TRBV27
TGTGCCAGCAGTTTCGGTTCCTACAATCAGCCCCAGCATTTT
CASSFGSYNQPQHF
>.|TRBJ2-3|.|TRBV9
TGTGCCAGCAGTGTAGGAGGGGCGGGGTTTAGCACAGATACGCAGTATTTT
CASSVGGAGFSTDTQYF